This T cell receptor beta chain was obtained from a study of T-cell memory formation after mild COVID-19. Constant-segment primers served in 5'RACE that generated TCR alpha and TCR beta cDNA libraries bearing sample barcodes and UMIs. One entry per CDR3 protein results from TCRdb running MiXCR on the 5' RACE reads. The table has 250,000 to 400,000 distinct CDR3 sequences, 13% to 15% seen once. Looked up from germline, CDR1 is DFQATT and CDR2 is SNEGSKA (reference sequence). Between the trimmed V and J ends, which lost 5 bases and 1 base, there was a span of 14 bases. This CDR3 comprises 14 residues. Sequenced sample: PBMCs or a T cell subset sorted from them (not recorded which). This sequence was found in a man aged 18-30 years who had mild COVID-19 (a few samples of this study predate the infection). Cell type and time point are not known. The genes are TRBV20-1 and TRBJ2-5, with a possible D match to TRBD2 (6 bases). CDR3 nucleotide sequence: TGCAGTGCTGCCCCGGGGGTAGGCCAAGAGACCCAGTACTTC. It encodes CSAAPGVGQETQYF.